This TCR beta chain appears in the sequencing data of a study of blood T cell repertoires in COVID-19. Study overall: Collection of acute and convalescent COVID-19 samples took place in the United States, Italy and Spain. T cells, B-cell-depleted T cells, or PBMCs supplied cDNA or gDNA.

As handled by the study authors: Nucleated cell counts were estimated from reference gene primer amplification. Clones were read by immunoSEQ multiplex PCR, and TCRdb kept only the in-frame ones, dropping some. V and J calls and clone size are those listed in that table; D and trimming were worked out from the DNA. The table shows a few hundred thousand clones, with 70% to 90% occurring only once. The trim removed 4 bases at V and 4 bases at J, leaving 3 bases unmatched. Germline V gene sequence: CDR1 MGHDK, CDR2 SYGVNS. This CDR3 has 14 residues. The chain recombines TRBV25-1 with TRBJ2-2; TRBD1 agrees at 7 bases. The specimen was peripheral blood. The origin of this receptor is a man aged 30 to 45 with active or convalescent COVID-19. The CDR3 protein is CASSGQGITGELFF. In DNA form, the CDR3 reads TGTGCCAGCAGTGGACAGGGAATCACCGGGGAGCTGTTTTTT.